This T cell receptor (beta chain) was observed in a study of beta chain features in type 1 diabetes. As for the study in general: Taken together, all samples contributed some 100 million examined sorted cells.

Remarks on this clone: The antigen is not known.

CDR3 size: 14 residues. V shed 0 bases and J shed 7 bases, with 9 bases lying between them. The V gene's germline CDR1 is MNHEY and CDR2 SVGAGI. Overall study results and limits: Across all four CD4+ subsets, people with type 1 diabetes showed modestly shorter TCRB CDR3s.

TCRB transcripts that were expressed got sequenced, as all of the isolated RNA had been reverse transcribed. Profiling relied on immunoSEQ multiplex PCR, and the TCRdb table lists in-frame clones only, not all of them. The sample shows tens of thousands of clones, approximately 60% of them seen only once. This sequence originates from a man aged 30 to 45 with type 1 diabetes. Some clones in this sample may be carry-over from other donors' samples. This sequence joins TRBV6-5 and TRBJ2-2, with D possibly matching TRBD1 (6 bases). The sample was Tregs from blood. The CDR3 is CASSYSGQSGELFF. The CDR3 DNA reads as TGTGCCAGCAGTTACTCGGGACAAAGCGGGGAGCTGTTTTTT.